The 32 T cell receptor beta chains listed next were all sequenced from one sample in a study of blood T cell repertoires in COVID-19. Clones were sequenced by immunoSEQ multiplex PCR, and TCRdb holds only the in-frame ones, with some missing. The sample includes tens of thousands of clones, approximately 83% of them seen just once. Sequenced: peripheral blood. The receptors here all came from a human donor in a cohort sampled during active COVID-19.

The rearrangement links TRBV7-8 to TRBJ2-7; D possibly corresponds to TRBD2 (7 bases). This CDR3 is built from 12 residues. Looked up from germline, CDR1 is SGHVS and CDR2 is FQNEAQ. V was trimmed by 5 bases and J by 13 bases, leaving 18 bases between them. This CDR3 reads CASSPGWGGPYF. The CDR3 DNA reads TGTGCCAGCAGCCCAGGGTGGGGGGGCCCTTACTTC.

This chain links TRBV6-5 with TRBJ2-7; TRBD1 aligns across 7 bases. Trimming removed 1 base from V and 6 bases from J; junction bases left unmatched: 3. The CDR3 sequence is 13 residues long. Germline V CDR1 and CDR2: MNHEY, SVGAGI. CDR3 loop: CASSYLAGGEQYF. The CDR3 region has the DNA TGTGCCAGCAGTTACTTGGCAGGGGGCGAGCAGTACTTC.

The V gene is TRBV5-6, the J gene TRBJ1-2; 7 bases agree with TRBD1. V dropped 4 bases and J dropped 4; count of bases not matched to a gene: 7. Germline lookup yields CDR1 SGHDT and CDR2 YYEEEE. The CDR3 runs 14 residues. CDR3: CASSVDRVSYGYTF. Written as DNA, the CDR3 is TGTGCCAGCAGCGTTGACAGGGTGAGCTATGGCTACACCTTC.

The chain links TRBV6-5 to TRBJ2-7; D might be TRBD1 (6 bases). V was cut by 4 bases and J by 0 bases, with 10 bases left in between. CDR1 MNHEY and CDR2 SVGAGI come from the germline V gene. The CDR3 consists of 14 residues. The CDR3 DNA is TGTGCCAGCAGTTCTGGACAGTTCTCCTACGAGCAGTACTTC. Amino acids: CASSSGQFSYEQYF.

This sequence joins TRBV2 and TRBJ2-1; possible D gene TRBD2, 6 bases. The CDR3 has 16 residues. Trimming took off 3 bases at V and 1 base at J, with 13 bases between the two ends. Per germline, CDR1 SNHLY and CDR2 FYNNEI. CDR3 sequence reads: CASSDRLAGSYNEQFF. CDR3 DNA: TGTGCCAGCAGTGACCGATTGGCGGGGTCCTACAATGAGCAGTTCTTC.

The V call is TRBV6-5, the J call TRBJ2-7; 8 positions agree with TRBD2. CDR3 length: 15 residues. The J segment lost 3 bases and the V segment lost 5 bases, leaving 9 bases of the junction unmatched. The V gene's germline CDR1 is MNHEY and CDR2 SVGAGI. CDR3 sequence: CASSTGGAVHYEQYF. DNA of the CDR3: TGTGCCAGCAGTACCGGGGGGGCCGTTCACTACGAGCAGTACTTC.

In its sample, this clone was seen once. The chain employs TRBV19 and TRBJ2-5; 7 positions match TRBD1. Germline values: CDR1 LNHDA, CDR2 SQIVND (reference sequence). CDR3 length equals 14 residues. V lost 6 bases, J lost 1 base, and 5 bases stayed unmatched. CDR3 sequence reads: CASSRTGGQETQYF. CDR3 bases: TGTGCCAGTAGCCGGACAGGAGGCCAAGAGACCCAGTACTTC.

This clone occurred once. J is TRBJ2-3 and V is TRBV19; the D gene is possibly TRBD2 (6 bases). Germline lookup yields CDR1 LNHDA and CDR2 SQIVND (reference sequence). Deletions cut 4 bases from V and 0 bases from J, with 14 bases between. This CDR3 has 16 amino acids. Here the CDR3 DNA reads TGTGCCAGTAGTAGGGGACTCACCGCTAGCACAGATACGCAGTATTTT. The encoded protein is CASSRGLTASTDTQYF.

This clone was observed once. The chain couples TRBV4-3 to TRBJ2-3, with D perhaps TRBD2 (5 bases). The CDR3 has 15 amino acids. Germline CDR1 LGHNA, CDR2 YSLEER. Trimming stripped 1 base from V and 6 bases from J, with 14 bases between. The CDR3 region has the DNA TGCGCCAGCAGCCAAGGCGGGTTTGGGGATGATACGCAGTATTTT. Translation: CASSQGGFGDDTQYF.

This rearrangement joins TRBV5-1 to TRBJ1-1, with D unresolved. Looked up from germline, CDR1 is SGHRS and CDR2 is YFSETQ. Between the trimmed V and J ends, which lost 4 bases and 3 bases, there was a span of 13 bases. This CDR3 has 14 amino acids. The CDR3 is CASSPRGLDTEAFF. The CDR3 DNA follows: TGCGCCAGCAGCCCAAGAGGGTTGGACACTGAAGCTTTCTTT.

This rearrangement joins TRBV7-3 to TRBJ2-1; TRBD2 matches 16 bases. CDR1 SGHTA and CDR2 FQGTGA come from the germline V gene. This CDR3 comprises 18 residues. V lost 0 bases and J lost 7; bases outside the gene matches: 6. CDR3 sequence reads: CASSLTPGLAGGTNEQFF. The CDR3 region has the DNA TGTGCCAGCAGCTTAACGCCGGGACTAGCGGGGGGGACAAATGAGCAGTTCTTC.

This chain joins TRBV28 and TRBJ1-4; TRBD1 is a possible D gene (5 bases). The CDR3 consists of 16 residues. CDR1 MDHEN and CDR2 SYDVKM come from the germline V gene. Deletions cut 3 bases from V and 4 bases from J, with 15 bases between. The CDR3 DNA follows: TGTGCCAGCAGTTTGACTTCCACAGGACATAATGAAAAACTGTTTTTT. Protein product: CASSLTSTGHNEKLFF. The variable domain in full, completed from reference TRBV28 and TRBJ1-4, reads DVKVTQSSRYLVKRTGEKVFLECVQDMDHENMFWYRQDPGLGLRLIYFSYDVKMKEKGDIPEGYSVSREKKERFSLILESASTNQTSMYLCASSLTSTGHNEKLFFGSGTQLSVL.

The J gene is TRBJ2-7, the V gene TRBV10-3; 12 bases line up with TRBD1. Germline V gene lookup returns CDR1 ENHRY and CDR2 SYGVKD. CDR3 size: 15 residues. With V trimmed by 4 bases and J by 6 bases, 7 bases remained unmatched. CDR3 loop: CAISAPGQGAPEQYF. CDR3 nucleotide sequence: TGTGCCATCAGTGCCCCGGGACAGGGGGCCCCCGAGCAGTACTTC.

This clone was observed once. CDR3 sequence: CASSLEGATGNTIYF. The DNA of the CDR3 is TGTGCCAGCAGCTTAGAGGGGGCGACTGGAAACACCATATATTTT. This chain connects TRBV7-2 to TRBJ1-3; TRBD1 matches 7 bases. The ends lost 1 base at V and 2 bases at J; junction bases unmatched: 2. CDR1 SGHTA and CDR2 FQGNSA come from the germline V gene. The CDR3 sequence is 15 residues long.

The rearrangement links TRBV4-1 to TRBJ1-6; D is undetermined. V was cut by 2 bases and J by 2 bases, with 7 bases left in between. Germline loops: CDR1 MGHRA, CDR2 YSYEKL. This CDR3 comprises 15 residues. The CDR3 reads CASSQPTAYNSPLHF. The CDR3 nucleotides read TGCGCCAGCAGCCAACCCACAGCCTATAATTCACCCCTCCACTTT.

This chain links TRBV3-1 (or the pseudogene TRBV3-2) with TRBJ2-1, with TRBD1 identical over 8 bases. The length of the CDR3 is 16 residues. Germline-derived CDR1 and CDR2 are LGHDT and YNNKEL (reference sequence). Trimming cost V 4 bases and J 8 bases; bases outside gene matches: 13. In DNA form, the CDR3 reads TGTGCCAGCAGCCGCGCGACAGGGGATCCCAATTATGAGCAGTTCTTC. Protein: CASSRATGDPNYEQFF.

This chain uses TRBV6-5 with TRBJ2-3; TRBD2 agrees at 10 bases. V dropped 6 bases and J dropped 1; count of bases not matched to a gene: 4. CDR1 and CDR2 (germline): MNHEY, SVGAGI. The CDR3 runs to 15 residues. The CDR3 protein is CASRTGTSGTDTQYF. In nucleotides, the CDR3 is TGTGCCAGCAGGACCGGGACTAGCGGCACAGATACGCAGTATTTT.

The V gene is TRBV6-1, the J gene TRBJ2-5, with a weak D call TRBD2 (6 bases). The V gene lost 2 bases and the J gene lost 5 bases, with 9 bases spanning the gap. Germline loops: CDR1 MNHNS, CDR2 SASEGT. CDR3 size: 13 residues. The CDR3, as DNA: TGTGCCAGCAGTGAATATGGGGGGGAGACCCAGTACTTC. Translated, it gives CASSEYGGETQYF.

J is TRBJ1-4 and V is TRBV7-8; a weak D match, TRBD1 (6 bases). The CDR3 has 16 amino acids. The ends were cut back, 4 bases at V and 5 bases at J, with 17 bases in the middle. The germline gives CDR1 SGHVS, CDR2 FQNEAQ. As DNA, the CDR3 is TGTGCCAGCAGCTCCCACGGGCAGGGGCGCAATGAAAAACTGTTTTTT. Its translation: CASSSHGQGRNEKLFF.

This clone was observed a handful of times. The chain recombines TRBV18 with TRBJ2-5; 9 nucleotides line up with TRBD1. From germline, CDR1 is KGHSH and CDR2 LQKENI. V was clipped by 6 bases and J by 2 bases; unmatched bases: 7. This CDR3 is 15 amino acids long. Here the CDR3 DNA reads TGTGCCAGCTCGCCTCAACAGGGGGCACAAGAGACCCAGTACTTC. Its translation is CASSPQQGAQETQYF.

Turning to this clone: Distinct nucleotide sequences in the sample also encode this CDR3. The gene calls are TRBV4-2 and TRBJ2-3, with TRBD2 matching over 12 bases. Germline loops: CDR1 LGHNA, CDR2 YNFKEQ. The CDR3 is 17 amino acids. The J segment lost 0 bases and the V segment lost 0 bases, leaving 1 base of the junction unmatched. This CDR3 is CASSQELAGGSTDTQYF. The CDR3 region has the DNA TGTGCCAGCAGCCAAGAACTAGCGGGGGGCAGCACAGATACGCAGTATTTT.

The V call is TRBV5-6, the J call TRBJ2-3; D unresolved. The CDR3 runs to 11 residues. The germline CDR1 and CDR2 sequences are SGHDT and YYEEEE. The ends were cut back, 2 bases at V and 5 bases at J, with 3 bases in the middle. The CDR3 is CASSFQDTQYF. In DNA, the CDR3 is TGTGCCAGCAGCTTTCAAGATACGCAGTATTTT.

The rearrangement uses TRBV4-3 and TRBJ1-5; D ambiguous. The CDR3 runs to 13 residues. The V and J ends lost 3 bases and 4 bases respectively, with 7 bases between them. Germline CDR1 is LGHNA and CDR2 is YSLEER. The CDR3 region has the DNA TGCGCCAGCAGCCACAAACTAAATCAGCCCCAGCATTTT. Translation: CASSHKLNQPQHF.

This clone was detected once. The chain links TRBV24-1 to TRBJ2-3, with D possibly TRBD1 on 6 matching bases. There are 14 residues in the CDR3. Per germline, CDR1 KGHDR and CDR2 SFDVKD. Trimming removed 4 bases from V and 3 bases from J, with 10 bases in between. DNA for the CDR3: TGTGCCACCAGTGACCCCGACAGGACAGATACGCAGTATTTT. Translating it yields CATSDPDRTDTQYF.

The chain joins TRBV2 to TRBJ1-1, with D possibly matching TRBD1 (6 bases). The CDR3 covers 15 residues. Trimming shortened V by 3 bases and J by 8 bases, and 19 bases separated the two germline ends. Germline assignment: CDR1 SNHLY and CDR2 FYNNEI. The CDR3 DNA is TGTGCCAGCAGTGACCCCGGTCAGGGGCGAAGAGAAGCTTTCTTT. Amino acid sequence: CASSDPGQGRREAFF.

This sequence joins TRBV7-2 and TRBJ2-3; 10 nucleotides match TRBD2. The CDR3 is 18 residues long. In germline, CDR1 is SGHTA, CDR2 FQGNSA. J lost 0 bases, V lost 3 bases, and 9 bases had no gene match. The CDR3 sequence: CASSLRAGGYASTDTQYF. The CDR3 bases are TGTGCCAGCAGCTTGAGAGCGGGGGGGTATGCTAGCACAGATACGCAGTATTTT.

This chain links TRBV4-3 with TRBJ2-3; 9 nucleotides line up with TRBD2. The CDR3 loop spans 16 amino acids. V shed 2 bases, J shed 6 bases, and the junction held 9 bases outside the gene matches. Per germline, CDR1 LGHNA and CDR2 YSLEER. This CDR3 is CASSQLGSGGRDTQYF. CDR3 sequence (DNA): TGCGCCAGCAGCCAACTTGGTAGCGGGGGCCGGGATACGCAGTATTTT.

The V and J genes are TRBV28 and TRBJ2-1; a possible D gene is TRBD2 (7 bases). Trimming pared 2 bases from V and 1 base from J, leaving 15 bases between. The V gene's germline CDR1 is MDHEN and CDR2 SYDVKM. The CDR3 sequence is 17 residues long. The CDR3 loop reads CASSLAPGGQSYNEQFF. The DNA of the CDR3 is TGTGCCAGCAGTTTAGCTCCGGGGGGCCAGTCCTACAATGAGCAGTTCTTC.

CDR3 sequence (DNA): TGTGCCAGCAGCCAGCGCGGGGGGAGCACCGGGGAGCTGTTTTTT. Amino acids: CASSQRGGSTGELFF. The gene calls are TRBV3-1 (or the pseudogene TRBV3-2) and TRBJ2-2; 8 bases map to TRBD2. J lost 4 bases, V lost 3 bases, and 4 bases had no gene match. The CDR3 loop spans 15 amino acids. The germline CDR1 and CDR2 sequences are LGHDT and YNNKEL (reference sequence).

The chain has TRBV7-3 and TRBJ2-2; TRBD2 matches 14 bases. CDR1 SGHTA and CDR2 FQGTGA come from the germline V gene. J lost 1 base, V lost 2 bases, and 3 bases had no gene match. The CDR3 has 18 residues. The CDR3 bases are TGTGCCAGCAGCTTAGGCGGGACTAGCGGGGGGAACACCGGGGAGCTGTTTTTT. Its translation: CASSLGGTSGGNTGELFF.

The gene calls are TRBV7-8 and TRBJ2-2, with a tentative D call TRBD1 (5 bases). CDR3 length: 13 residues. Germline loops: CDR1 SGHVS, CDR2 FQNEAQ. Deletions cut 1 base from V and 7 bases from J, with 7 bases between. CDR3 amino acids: CASSLEGFGELFF. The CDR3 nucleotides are TGTGCCAGCAGCTTAGAGGGGTTCGGGGAGCTGTTTTTT.

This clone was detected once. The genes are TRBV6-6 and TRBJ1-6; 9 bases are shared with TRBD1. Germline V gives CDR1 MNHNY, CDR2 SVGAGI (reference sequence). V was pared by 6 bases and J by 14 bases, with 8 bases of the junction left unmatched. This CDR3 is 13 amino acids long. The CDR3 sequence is CASSPGTGNTLHF. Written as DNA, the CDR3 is TGTGCCAGCAGCCCCGGGACAGGGAACACCCTCCACTTT.